This T cell receptor beta chain appears in the sequencing data of a study of CXCR3-negative and CXCR3-positive naive CD8 T cells. Notes on the study in general: CXCR3-negative and CXCR3-positive naive cells shared comparable TRBV-TRBJ usage, but memory cells did not. TRB CDR3 hydrophobicity was greater in CXCR3-positive naive cells than in CXCR3-negative naive cells. Memory CD8+ cells showed much lower diversity, while both naive subsets were comparably high.

Of note for this clonotype: Antigen: not known.

The method, 5' RACE with UMI labels, was used to prepare the TRB cDNA libraries. TCRdb reanalyzed the 5' RACE reads, giving one entry per CDR3 protein sequence and no DNA. The sample table includes approximately 100,000 distinct CDR3 sequences. Naive CD8+ T cells displayed a CD45RO-CCR7+CD27+CD95- phenotype. The sequencing input was naive CXCR3+ CD8+ T cells from blood. Subset specified: CD45RO-CCR7+CD27+CD95- naive CD8+ T cells expressing CXCR3 (TNR3+). The clonotype was recovered from a human donor in good health. Some clones in this sample may be carry-over from other donors' samples.

The CDR3 here is CSVVQNTEAFF. V is TRBV29-1 and J is TRBJ1-1. The CDR3 has 11 amino acids. The germline gives CDR1 SQVTM, CDR2 ANQGSEA.